The 2 T cell receptor beta chains in this list originate from one sample, sequenced in a study of CD8+ T cells in alopecia areata. Treatment described: oral pan-JAK inhibitor, 5-10 mg twice daily. Extraction and reverse transcription of RNA yielded cDNA as the sequencing template. Sequenced by immunoSEQ multiplex PCR; TCRdb stores in-frame clones only, minus some. The sample shows over 150,000 clones, 60% to 70% of them seen only once. Material: CD4+ T cells sorted from blood, obtained at week 4, from a patient treated with tofacitinib. The receptors originated from a human donor with alopecia areata.

This rearrangement joins TRBV5-4 to TRBJ2-6; possible D gene TRBD2, 6 bases. V lost 1 base and J 1 base, leaving 9 bases between the germline ends. The CDR3 is 16 residues long. Germline values: CDR1 SGHNT, CDR2 YYREEE (reference sequence). The CDR3 DNA is TGTGCCAGCAGCTTGTCGGGAGTGTCTGGGGCCAACGTCCTGACTTTC. Its translation: CASSLSGVSGANVLTF.

This clone turned up a few times. The chain is built from TRBV2 and TRBJ2-6; D is undetermined. Between the trimmed V and J ends, which lost 5 bases and 6 bases, there was a span of 5 bases. The germline CDR1 and CDR2 sequences are SNHLY and FYNNEI. This CDR3 spans 12 amino acids. CDR3 nucleotides: TGTGCCAGCAGTCTGGAGGCCAACGTCCTGACTTTC. It is translated as CASSLEANVLTF.